This TCR beta chain is from a study of OX40 agonist ivuxolimab in advanced cancers. Study details: Patients received ivuxolimab, an intravenous treatment, every 2 weeks at 0.01 to 10 mg/kg. The mean age was roughly 60 years, ranging from about 23 to 79, with over 70% of participants male.

As to this clone: No antigen is known for it.

In germline, CDR1 is LGHNA, CDR2 YNFKEQ. The CDR3 loop spans 20 amino acids. V lost 0 bases, J lost 6 bases, and 13 bases stayed unmatched. Broader study findings: At 0.1 to 3.0 mg/kg, clonal expansion of CD4+ and CD8+ blood T cells had occurred by week 6.

The data were produced by immunoSEQ multiplex PCR, yet TCRdb's version contains in-frame clones alone and is incomplete. The data show about 56,000 clones, roughly nine tenths seen once. This TCR was sampled from an adult with an advanced solid tumor such as melanoma, head and neck, liver or kidney cancer. This chain joins TRBV4-2 and TRBJ2-1, with TRBD2 matching 14 bases. The sample consisted of CD4+ or CD8+ T cells sorted from blood, taken in a trial of the OX40 agonist ivuxolimab. CDR3 residues: CASSQEAGGTGTSGSNEQFF. The CDR3 nucleotides are TGTGCCAGCAGCCAAGAGGCGGGGGGGACCGGGACTAGCGGGAGCAATGAGCAGTTCTTC.